These 20 T cell receptor beta chains were all obtained from the same sample, sequenced in a study of cytomegalovirus exposure and HLA in healthy donors. PCR employed 60 Vbeta and 13 Jbeta primers. Only in-frame clones appear in the TCRdb table, and some are missing; sequencing was by immunoSEQ multiplex PCR. Of hundreds of thousands of clones listed, around 80% are singletons. The sample taken for sequencing was PBMCs. These receptors all stem from a man in his late teens or twenties in good health and CMV-seronegative.

This sequence joins TRBV28 and TRBJ1-5; 7 positions agree with TRBD1. The CDR3 is 14 residues long. Trimming removed 2 bases from V and 4 bases from J; junction bases left unmatched: 2. Germline-derived CDR1 and CDR2 are MDHEN and SYDVKM. CDR3 DNA sequence: TGTGCCAGCAGTTTACCGACAGGGAATCAGCCCCAGCATTTT. Amino acid sequence: CASSLPTGNQPQHF.

This clone occurred a few times. The DNA for the CDR3 is TGTGCCAGTAGTATAATTATCGGTCAGCCCCAGCATTTT. It yields the protein CASSIIIGQPQHF. The rearrangement joins TRBV19 to TRBJ1-5; no clear D gene. The ends were cut back, 2 bases at V and 6 bases at J, with 8 bases in the middle. The V gene's germline CDR1 is LNHDA and CDR2 SQIVND (reference sequence). This CDR3 region has 13 residues.

The gene calls are TRBV2 and TRBJ2-7, with D possibly being TRBD1 (6 bases). The V end lost 4 bases, the J end lost 3 bases, and 13 bases lay between the germline ends. The CDR3 spans 14 residues. Germline lookup yields CDR1 SNHLY and CDR2 FYNNEI. CDR3 sequence: CASSVGRTDYEQYF. The CDR3 nucleotides read TGTGCCAGCAGTGTAGGCAGGACAGACTACGAGCAGTACTTC.

This clone turned up a few times. CDR3 region: CASSPFGGDYNEQFF. The CDR3 DNA follows: TGTGCCAGCAGCCCCTTCGGAGGGGACTACAATGAGCAGTTCTTC. J is TRBJ2-1 and V is TRBV7-8, with D perhaps matching TRBD2 (6 bases). This CDR3 region has 15 residues. In germline, CDR1 is SGHVS, CDR2 FQNEAQ. The V end was cut by 5 bases, the J end by 3 bases, with 14 bases between.

This chain uses TRBV28 with TRBJ2-7; 12 bases are a match to TRBD1. J lost 1 base, V lost 7 bases, and 11 bases had no gene match. The germline V gene has CDR1 MDHEN and CDR2 SYDVKM. The CDR3 has 17 amino acids. CDR3 DNA: TGTGCCAGCACCCTCACCGGGACAGGGGGCAGGTCCTACGAGCAGTACTTC. Its protein is CASTLTGTGGRSYEQYF.

V usage is TRBV5-4 and J usage is TRBJ1-1; 7 nucleotides line up with TRBD1. Germline-derived CDR1 and CDR2 are SGHNT and YYREEE (reference sequence). The ends lost 7 bases at V and 10 bases at J; junction bases unmatched: 16. This CDR3 comprises 14 residues. Written as DNA, the CDR3 is TGTGCCAGCGGGGACAGTAGAGACCTATTGCGAGCTTTCTTT. Translation: CASGDSRDLLRAFF.

The DNA for the CDR3 is TGTGCCTGGGCCGGACAGGTCACCTACGAGCAGTACTTC. The encoded protein is CAWAGQVTYEQYF. The chain recombines TRBV30 with TRBJ2-7, with TRBD1 identical over 7 bases. Trimming at V came to 5 bases and at J to 2 bases, leaving 6 bases not matched to a gene. Germline CDR1 GTSNPN, CDR2 SVGIG (reference sequence). The CDR3 is 13 amino acids.

The rearrangement links TRBV2 to TRBJ2-1; D ambiguous. Germline CDR1 and CDR2: SNHLY and FYNNEI. V lost 4 bases, J lost 9 bases, and 16 bases lay in between. The CDR3 spans 14 residues. The CDR3 is CASSGVAISAEQFF. The CDR3 nucleotides read TGTGCCAGCAGTGGGGTAGCTATCTCGGCTGAGCAGTTCTTC.

This chain links TRBV2 with TRBJ1-2; 9 nucleotides line up with TRBD1. Germline V gene sequence: CDR1 SNHLY, CDR2 FYNNEI. Unmatched junction bases numbered 3, after V lost 3 bases and J lost 1 base. This CDR3 is built from 15 residues. CDR3 residues: CASSEWDRDNYGYTF. CDR3 nucleotides: TGTGCCAGCAGTGAGTGGGACAGGGATAACTATGGCTACACCTTC.

This sequence joins TRBV6-1 and TRBJ1-2; D remains unclear. V was clipped by 3 bases and J by 7 bases, with 15 bases between them. In germline, CDR1 is MNHNS, CDR2 SASEGT. This CDR3 is built from 14 residues. Here the CDR3 reads CASSDRGRGPGYTF. The CDR3, as DNA: TGTGCCAGCAGTGATCGGGGTCGGGGTCCTGGCTACACCTTC.

The chain couples TRBV7-6 to TRBJ1-2, with TRBD1 matching over 8 bases. The CDR3 contains 14 residues. The germline CDR1 and CDR2 sequences are SGHVS and FNYEAQ. The V segment lost 10 bases and the J segment 5 bases; nucleotides outside the gene matches: 12. CDR3 bases: TGTGCCACCGTATCGATCAGGGGGCTTTATGGCTACACCTTC. Its translation is CATVSIRGLYGYTF.

The chain recombines TRBV15 with TRBJ2-7, with D unresolved. Germline loops: CDR1 LNHNV, CDR2 YYDKDF (reference sequence). CDR3 size: 14 residues. V dropped 3 bases and J dropped 6 bases, with 15 bases sitting between them. The chain's CDR3 is CATSSQTPSSEQYF. The CDR3 DNA reads as TGTGCCACCAGCAGCCAAACTCCCTCGTCCGAGCAGTACTTC.

A remark on this clone: One junction end does not reproduce the germline sequence, and a read error may be involved. The chain combines TRBV7-9 with TRBJ2-1; 9 bases fit TRBD2. The CDR3 contains 16 residues. Germline V CDR1 and CDR2: SEHNR, FQNEAQ (reference sequence). The CDR3 coding sequence is TGTTCCAGCAGCTTGAGGCGGGAGGGGATTAGGGATGAGCAGTTCTTC. Protein: CSSSLRREGIRDEQFF.

The genes are TRBV2 and TRBJ1-5; 12 bases line up with TRBD1. The germline V gene encodes CDR1 SNHLY and CDR2 FYNNEI. The CDR3 length is 20 residues. The V and J ends lost 4 bases and 2 bases, in that order; junction bases with no gene match: 15. The CDR3 protein is CASSVPPRDRGRGGNQPQHF. The CDR3 nucleotides are TGTGCCAGCAGTGTCCCCCCCCGGGACAGGGGGCGCGGTGGCAATCAGCCCCAGCATTTT.

In its sample, this clone was seen once. The gene calls are TRBV7-6 and TRBJ2-2; 9 nucleotides line up with TRBD2. The germline V gene has CDR1 SGHVS and CDR2 FNYEAQ. V was pared by 2 bases and J by 4 bases, with 8 bases of the junction left unmatched. The CDR3 sequence is 17 residues long. This chain's CDR3 is CASSLWAGGRGTGELFF. The CDR3, as DNA: TGTGCCAGCAGCTTATGGGCGGGAGGGCGTGGCACCGGGGAGCTGTTTTTT.

This chain uses TRBV2 with TRBJ2-1, with 10 bases identical to TRBD2. This CDR3 is built from 16 residues. The trim removed 6 bases at V and 7 bases at J, leaving 12 bases unmatched. The germline CDR1 and CDR2 sequences are SNHLY and FYNNEI. CDR3 DNA sequence: TGTGCCAGCAGCCTAAGTGGGGTAGCGGGGGGTAATGAGCAGTTCTTC. It is translated as CASSLSGVAGGNEQFF.

This chain connects TRBV27 to TRBJ2-2; 10 nucleotides line up with TRBD2. There are 16 residues in the CDR3. Germline trimming cut 2 bases from V and 6 bases from J; bases unmatched to any gene: 6. The germline V gene has CDR1 MNHEY and CDR2 SMNVEV (reference sequence). The CDR3 is CASSLMASGSAGELFF. The CDR3, as DNA: TGTGCCAGCAGTTTAATGGCTAGCGGGAGTGCCGGGGAGCTGTTTTTT.

Here the CDR3 reads CASSLASSGTYEQYF. The CDR3 nucleotides read TGTGCCAGCAGCTTAGCGTCTAGCGGAACATACGAGCAGTACTTC. The V and J genes are TRBV7-2 and TRBJ2-7, with TRBD2 matching over 7 bases. This CDR3 is 15 amino acids long. The V and J ends lost 0 bases and 4 bases, in that order; junction bases with no gene match: 6. Germline V gives CDR1 SGHTA, CDR2 FQGNSA.

V is TRBV6-5 and J is TRBJ1-1; 8 bases agree with TRBD1. Germline values: CDR1 MNHEY, CDR2 SVGAGI. The V and J ends lost 0 bases and 1 base, in that order; junction bases with no gene match: 4. The CDR3 runs to 16 residues. The CDR3 sequence is CASSYSRGRPNTEAFF. In nucleotides, the CDR3 is TGTGCCAGCAGTTACTCCAGGGGGCGGCCGAACACTGAAGCTTTCTTT.

The chain has TRBV18 and TRBJ2-1, with 8 positions matching TRBD2. The junction had 10 bases not matched to a gene; V was cut back by 3 bases and J by 9 bases. Looked up from germline, CDR1 is KGHSH and CDR2 is LQKENI. This CDR3 comprises 15 residues. CDR3 in amino acids: CASSPLPGRAVEQFF. The DNA for the CDR3 is TGTGCCAGCTCACCTCTCCCCGGGAGGGCCGTTGAGCAGTTCTTC.